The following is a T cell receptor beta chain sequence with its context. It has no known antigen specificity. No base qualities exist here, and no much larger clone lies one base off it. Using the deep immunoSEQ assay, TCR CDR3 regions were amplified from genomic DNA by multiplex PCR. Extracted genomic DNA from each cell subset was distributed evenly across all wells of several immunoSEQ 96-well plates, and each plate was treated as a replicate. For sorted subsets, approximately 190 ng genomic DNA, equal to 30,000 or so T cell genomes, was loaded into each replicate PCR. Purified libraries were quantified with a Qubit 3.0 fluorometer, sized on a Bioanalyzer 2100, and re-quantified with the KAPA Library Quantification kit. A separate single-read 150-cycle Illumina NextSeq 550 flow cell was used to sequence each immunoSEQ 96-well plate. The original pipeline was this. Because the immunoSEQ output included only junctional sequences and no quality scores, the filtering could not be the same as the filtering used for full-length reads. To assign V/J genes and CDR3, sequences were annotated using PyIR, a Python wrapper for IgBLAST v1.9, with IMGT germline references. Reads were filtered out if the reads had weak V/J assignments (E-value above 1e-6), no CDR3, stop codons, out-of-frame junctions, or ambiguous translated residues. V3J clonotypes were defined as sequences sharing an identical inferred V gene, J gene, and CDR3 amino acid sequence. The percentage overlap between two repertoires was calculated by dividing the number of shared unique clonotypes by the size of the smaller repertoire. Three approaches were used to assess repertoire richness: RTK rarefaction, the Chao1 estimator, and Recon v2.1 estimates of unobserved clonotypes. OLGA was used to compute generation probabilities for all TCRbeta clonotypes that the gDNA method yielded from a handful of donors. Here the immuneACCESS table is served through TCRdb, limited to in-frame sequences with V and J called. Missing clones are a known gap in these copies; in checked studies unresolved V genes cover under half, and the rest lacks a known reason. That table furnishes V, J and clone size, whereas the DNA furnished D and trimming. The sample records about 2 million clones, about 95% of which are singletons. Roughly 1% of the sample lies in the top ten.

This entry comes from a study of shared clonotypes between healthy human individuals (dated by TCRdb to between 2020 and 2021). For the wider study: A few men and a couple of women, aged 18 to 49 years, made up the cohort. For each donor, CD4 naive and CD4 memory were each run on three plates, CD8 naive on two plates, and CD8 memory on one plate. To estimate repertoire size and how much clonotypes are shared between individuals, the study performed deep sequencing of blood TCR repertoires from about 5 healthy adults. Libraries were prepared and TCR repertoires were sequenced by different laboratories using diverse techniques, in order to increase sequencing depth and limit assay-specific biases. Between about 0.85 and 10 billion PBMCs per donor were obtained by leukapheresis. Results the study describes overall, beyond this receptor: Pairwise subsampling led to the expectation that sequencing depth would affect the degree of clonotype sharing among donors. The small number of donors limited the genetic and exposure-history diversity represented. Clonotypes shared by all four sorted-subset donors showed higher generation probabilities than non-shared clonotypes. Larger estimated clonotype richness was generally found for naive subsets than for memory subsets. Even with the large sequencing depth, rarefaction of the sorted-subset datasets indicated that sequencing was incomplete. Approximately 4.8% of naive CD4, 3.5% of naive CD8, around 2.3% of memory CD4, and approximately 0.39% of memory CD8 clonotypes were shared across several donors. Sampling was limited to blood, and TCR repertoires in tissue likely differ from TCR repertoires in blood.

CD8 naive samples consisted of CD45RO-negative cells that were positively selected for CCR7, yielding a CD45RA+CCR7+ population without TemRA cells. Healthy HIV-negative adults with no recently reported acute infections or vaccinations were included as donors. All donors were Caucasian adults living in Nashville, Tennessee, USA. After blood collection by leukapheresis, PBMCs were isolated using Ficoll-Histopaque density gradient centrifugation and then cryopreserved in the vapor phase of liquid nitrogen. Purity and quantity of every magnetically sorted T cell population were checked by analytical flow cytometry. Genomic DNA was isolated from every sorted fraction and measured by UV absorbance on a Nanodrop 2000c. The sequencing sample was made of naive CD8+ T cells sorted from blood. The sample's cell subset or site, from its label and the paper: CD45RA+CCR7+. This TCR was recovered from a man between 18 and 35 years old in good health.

The DNA sequence is as follows: TGCAGCGTGGTGGGGAGTGACAGGGGTTTGTATGAAGCTTTCTTT. Translated, this is CSVVGSDRGLYEAFF. The chain employs TRBV29-1 and TRBJ1-1; TRBD1 fits 8 bases in the junction. The CDR3 runs 15 amino acids, cysteine and phenylalanine included. The DNA shown is the 45-base CDR3, in frame from base 1. V has 6 bases trimmed and J has 7 bases trimmed; junction bases matching no gene number 16. Per the germline V gene, SQVTM is the CDR1 and ANQGSEA is the CDR2.